The 23 T cell receptor beta chains presented below share a single source sample, sequenced in a study of beta chain features in type 1 diabetes. Whole-study findings and limits: Researchers report that Type 1 diabetes patients had moderately but significantly shorter TCRB CDR3s across all four CD4+ subsets.

Their recognized antigens are unknown. Isolated RNA was reverse transcribed in full, so expressed TCRB transcripts were sequenced. Profiled with immunoSEQ multiplex PCR; TCRdb holds only in-frame clones, not every one. The sample has more than 200,000 clones, approximately 16% seen once. Sequencing used naive CD4+ T cells from blood. These receptors were taken from a man between 25 and 39 years old with type 1 diabetes.

The J gene is TRBJ1-5, the V gene TRBV20-1; 7 nucleotides line up with TRBD1. Germline V gene data show CDR1 as DFQATT and CDR2 as SNEGSKA (reference sequence). The CDR3 length is 10 residues. V was clipped by 5 bases and J by 11 bases; unmatched bases: 3. The CDR3 nucleotides read TGCAGTGCTCTAGACAGGGCCCAGCATTTT. Its protein product is CSALDRAQHF.

The chain is built from TRBV9 and TRBJ2-3; possibly TRBD1 for D (5 bases). The CDR3 contains 13 residues. Germline CDR1 is SGDLS and CDR2 is YYNGEE. V dropped 2 bases and J dropped 6 bases, with 10 bases sitting between them. This CDR3 reads CASSVQGMDTQYF. The CDR3 nucleotides read TGTGCCAGCAGCGTCCAGGGAATGGATACGCAGTATTTT.

This clone was seen only a few times. V is TRBV5-4 and J is TRBJ2-1; 7 bases fit TRBD2. The CDR3 sequence is 15 residues long. Germline V gives CDR1 SGHNT, CDR2 YYREEE (reference sequence). The V gene end was trimmed by 0 bases and the J gene end by 7 bases; junction bases not matched to a gene: 7. The CDR3 DNA reads TGTGCCAGCAGCTTGGGCGGGAGAGGTGGAAATGAGCAGTTCTTC. Translation gives CASSLGGRGGNEQFF.

The chain couples TRBV18 to TRBJ2-1; 9 bases match TRBD1. Germline V gene sequence: CDR1 KGHSH, CDR2 LQKENI. There are 17 residues in the CDR3. J was trimmed by 3 bases and V by 3 bases; bases with no gene match: 9. The chain's CDR3 is CASSPRGPGQGYNEQFF. In nucleotides, the CDR3 is TGTGCCAGCTCACCCCGCGGGCCGGGACAGGGCTACAATGAGCAGTTCTTC.

This clone was seen a few times. V gene TRBV7-2 combines with J gene TRBJ2-4; a possible D gene is TRBD2 (6 bases). This CDR3 has 15 residues. Germline values: CDR1 SGHTA, CDR2 FQGNSA. With 5 bases removed from V and 1 base from J, the gap between germline ends came to 12 bases. The CDR3, as DNA: TGTGCCAGCAGCCGGGACTCAGGGGCCAAAAACATTCAGTACTTC. Translated, it gives CASSRDSGAKNIQYF.

This clone was seen a handful of times. The CDR3 is CASMGPGSEQYF. In nucleotides, the CDR3 is TGTGCCAGCATGGGCCCGGGGAGCGAGCAGTACTTC. The chain uses TRBV7-9 and TRBJ2-7; TRBD2 is a possible D gene (5 bases). Germline assignment: CDR1 SEHNR and CDR2 FQNEAQ (reference sequence). CDR3 size: 12 residues. V lost 7 bases to trimming and J lost 6 bases, with 13 bases between them.

This chain links TRBV7-9 with TRBJ2-3; D gene unclear. The germline gives CDR1 SEHNR, CDR2 FQNEAQ (reference sequence). The V and J ends lost 1 base and 5 bases respectively, with 1 base between them. The CDR3 covers 11 residues. This CDR3 is CASSLVDTQYF. The CDR3 DNA reads TGTGCCAGCAGCTTAGTAGATACGCAGTATTTT.

This clone was seen a handful of times. The chain joins TRBV23-1 to TRBJ2-1, with a weak D call TRBD1 (6 bases). TRBV23-1 is an open reading frame whose function is uncertain. The germline V and J ends were trimmed by 0 bases and 14 bases, with 23 bases remaining between them. CDR3 length equals 16 residues. This chain's CDR3 is CASSQSSPGVHNPKFF. In nucleotides, the CDR3 is TGCGCCAGCAGTCAATCGTCCCCAGGGGTTCACAATCCCAAGTTCTTC.

Only a few counts were recorded for this clone. The chain uses TRBV6-6 and TRBJ2-7, with 7 nucleotides matching TRBD2. V lost 5 bases to trimming and J lost 3 bases; unmatched junction nucleotides: 1. This CDR3 contains 12 residues. Germline-derived CDR1 and CDR2 are MNHNY and SVGAGI (reference sequence). The CDR3 loop reads CASSTSVYEQYF. In DNA form, the CDR3 reads TGTGCCAGCAGTACTAGCGTCTACGAGCAGTACTTC.

The chain is built from TRBV27 and TRBJ1-2; tentatively, D is TRBD1 (6 bases). Germline loops: CDR1 MNHEY, CDR2 SMNVEV (reference sequence). The CDR3 totals 13 residues. The V gene lost 4 bases and the J gene lost 8 bases, with 14 bases spanning the gap. The CDR3 loop reads CASSSDSLGGYTF. The CDR3 DNA follows: TGTGCCAGCAGTTCGGACAGCCTGGGCGGCTACACCTTC.

This clone has just a few counts. The rearrangement joins TRBV7-2 to TRBJ2-1, with D unresolved. Germline CDR1 and CDR2: SGHTA and FQGNSA. V lost 0 bases and J lost 9, with 9 bases in between. The CDR3 spans 13 residues. The CDR3 nucleotides read TGTGCCAGCAGCTTAGCGCAGAGGCCTGAGCAGTTCTTC. This translates into CASSLAQRPEQFF.

CDR3 amino acids: CASSETSGKGDTQYF. The CDR3, as DNA: TGTGCCAGCAGCGAGACTAGCGGGAAAGGAGATACGCAGTATTTT. V gene TRBV7-3 combines with J gene TRBJ2-3; 11 bases agree with TRBD2. This CDR3 is 15 amino acids long. Unmatched junction bases numbered 6, after V lost 5 bases and J lost 5 bases. From germline, CDR1 is SGHTA and CDR2 FQGTGA. Filled out from reference TRBV7-3 and TRBJ2-3, the complete variable domain reads GAGVSQTPSNKVTEKGKYVELRCDPISGHTALYWYRQSLGQGPEFLIYFQGTGAADDSGLPNDRFFAVRPEGSVSTLKIQRTERGDSAVYLCASSETSGKGDTQYFGPGTRLTVL.

The sample holds a few counts of this clone. The chain couples TRBV9 to TRBJ1-2; D is ambiguous. Trimming pared 0 bases from V and 4 bases from J, leaving 13 bases between. The CDR3 contains 15 residues. The germline gives CDR1 SGDLS, CDR2 YYNGEE. The CDR3 DNA reads as TGTGCCAGCAGCGTAGGTAGGAGCAGAGGCTATGGCTACACCTTC. Translated, it gives CASSVGRSRGYGYTF.

This clone was counted only a few times. This rearrangement joins TRBV18 to TRBJ2-6; 11 bases are shared with TRBD2. This CDR3 has 18 amino acids. The V gene end was trimmed by 1 base and the J gene end by 0 bases; junction bases not matched to a gene: 2. The germline CDR1 and CDR2 sequences are KGHSH and LQKENI. As DNA, the CDR3 is TGTGCCAGCTCACCACGTACTAGCGGGAGCTCTGGGGCCAACGTCCTGACTTTC. Translated, it gives CASSPRTSGSSGANVLTF. The full variable domain, in which reference TRBV18 and TRBJ2-6 provide the parts outside the CDR3, is NAGVMQNPRHLVRRRGQEARLRCSPMKGHSHVYWYRQLPEEGLKFMVYLQKENIIDESGMPKERFSAEFPKEGPSILRIQQVVRGDSAAYFCASSPRTSGSSGANVLTFGAGSRLTVL.

This chain uses TRBV18 with TRBJ2-3, with 9 bases that match TRBD1. After removal of 8 bases from V and 4 bases from J, the junction contained 7 bases not matched to a gene. The CDR3 consists of 14 residues. Germline assignment: CDR1 KGHSH and CDR2 LQKENI. This CDR3 is CASSRDRDPDTQYF. CDR3 sequence (DNA): TGTGCCAGCAGCCGGGACAGGGACCCAGATACGCAGTATTTT.

The chain links TRBV30 to TRBJ2-5, with a possible D match to TRBD2 (5 bases). CDR3 length equals 15 residues. Trimming left V 0 bases short and J 5 bases short, with 16 bases between. Germline assignment: CDR1 GTSNPN and CDR2 SVGIG (reference sequence). CDR3 sequence: CAWSVGRTRTETQYF. The CDR3 DNA is TGTGCCTGGAGTGTAGGGCGGACCCGGACTGAGACCCAGTACTTC.

The chain links TRBV7-9 to TRBJ2-7, with TRBD1 matching 7 bases. V lost 3 bases, J lost 3 bases, and 11 bases stayed unmatched. The germline V gene has CDR1 SEHNR and CDR2 FQNEAQ (reference sequence). The CDR3 runs to 16 residues. The CDR3 protein is CASSLGQRSFVYEQYF. CDR3 sequence (DNA): TGTGCCAGCAGCTTGGGACAGCGATCTTTCGTCTACGAGCAGTACTTC. The whole variable domain, filled in from reference TRBV7-9 and TRBJ2-7, reads DTGVSQNPRHKITKRGQNVTFRCDPISEHNRLYWYRQTLGQGPEFLTYFQNEAQLEKSRLLSDRFSAERPKGSFSTLEIQRTEQGDSAMYLCASSLGQRSFVYEQYFGPGTRLTVT.

This clone was detected a few times. This chain links TRBV7-2 with TRBJ1-1; D perhaps matches TRBD1 (6 bases). The CDR3 contains 12 residues. CDR1 and CDR2 from the germline V gene are SGHTA and FQGNSA. The V gene lost 5 bases and the J gene lost 6 bases, with 10 bases spanning the gap. The CDR3 DNA reads TGTGCCAGCAGCGTCCGGACAGCTGAAGCTTTCTTT. This encodes CASSVRTAEAFF.

CDR3 region: CASSLTALGDFF. The CDR3 DNA follows: TGTGCCAGCAGTTTGACAGCCCTCGGAGATTTCTTT. This chain connects TRBV28 to TRBJ1-1; D is possibly TRBD1 (5 bases). From germline, CDR1 is MDHEN and CDR2 SYDVKM. CDR3 size: 12 residues. Deletions cut 3 bases from V and 13 bases from J, with 15 bases between.

V is TRBV18 and J is TRBJ2-7; TRBD1 might be the D (5 bases). The length of the CDR3 is 17 residues. V was shortened by 5 bases and J by 1 base, with 21 bases between the two germline ends. Germline lookup yields CDR1 KGHSH and CDR2 LQKENI. The CDR3: CASSSPLGAQISYEQYF. The CDR3 DNA sequence: TGTGCCAGCTCATCCCCTCTAGGGGCACAAATTTCCTACGAGCAGTACTTC. Together with reference TRBV18 and TRBJ2-7, the CDR3 gives the full variable domain: NAGVMQNPRHLVRRRGQEARLRCSPMKGHSHVYWYRQLPEEGLKFMVYLQKENIIDESGMPKERFSAEFPKEGPSILRIQQVVRGDSAAYFCASSSPLGAQISYEQYFGPGTRLTVT.

For this clone: The sample holds other DNA sequences that translate to the same CDR3. The genes are TRBV7-2 and TRBJ2-5; D is perhaps TRBD1 or TRBD2 (5 bases each). CDR3 length equals 13 residues. Per germline, CDR1 SGHTA and CDR2 FQGNSA. Trimming took 3 bases from V and 5 from J, leaving 10 bases between them. The CDR3 spells CASSFSRDETQYF. The CDR3 DNA reads TGTGCCAGCAGCTTCTCCAGGGACGAGACCCAGTACTTC.

The CDR3 reads CSVEEVSGRGTQYF. The DNA for the CDR3 is TGCAGCGTTGAAGAGGTTAGCGGGAGGGGGACGCAGTATTTT. The gene calls are TRBV29-1 and TRBJ2-3, with 11 positions matching TRBD2. Germline V CDR1 and CDR2: SQVTM, ANQGSEA. CDR3 length: 14 amino acids. The ends lost 0 bases at V and 9 bases at J; junction bases unmatched: 5.

This clone came up a few times. The rearrangement joins TRBV18 to TRBJ2-1; D possibly matches TRBD1 or TRBD2 (5 bases each). This CDR3 contains 14 residues. Trimming took 3 bases from V and 9 from J, leaving 15 bases between them. Germline loops: CDR1 KGHSH, CDR2 LQKENI. The CDR3: CASSPGTTWAEQFF. The DNA of the CDR3 is TGTGCCAGCTCACCCGGGACCACTTGGGCTGAGCAGTTCTTC.